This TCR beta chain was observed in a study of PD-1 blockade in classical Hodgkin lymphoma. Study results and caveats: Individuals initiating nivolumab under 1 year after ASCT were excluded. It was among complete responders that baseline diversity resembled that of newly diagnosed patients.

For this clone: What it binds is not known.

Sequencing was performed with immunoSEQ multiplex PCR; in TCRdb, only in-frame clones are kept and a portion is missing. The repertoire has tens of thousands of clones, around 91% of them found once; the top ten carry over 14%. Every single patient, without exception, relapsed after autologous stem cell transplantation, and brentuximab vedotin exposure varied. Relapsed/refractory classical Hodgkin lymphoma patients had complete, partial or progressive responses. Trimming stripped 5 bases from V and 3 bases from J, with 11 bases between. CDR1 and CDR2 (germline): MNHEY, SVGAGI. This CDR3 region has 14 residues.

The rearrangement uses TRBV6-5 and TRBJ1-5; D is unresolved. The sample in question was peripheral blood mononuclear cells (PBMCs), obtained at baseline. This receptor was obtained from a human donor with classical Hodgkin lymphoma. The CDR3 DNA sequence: TGTGCCAGCAGTCCGGGGAGAATCAATCAGCCCCAGCATTTT. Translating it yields CASSPGRINQPQHF.